The rows below give T cell receptor beta chains drawn from one sample of a study of human T cells and chemical hapten exposure. In TCRdb, the RACE reads were re-called with MiXCR into one record per CDR3 protein. Of 85,000 to 100,000 distinct CDR3 sequences in the sample, 9.5% to 15% were seen once. Sequencing used whole blood, obtained in connection with sensitization to the hapten diphenylcyclopropenone (DPC). The receptor set was obtained from a woman aged 40 to 50 with alopecia areata. Some clones in this sample may be carry-over from other donors' samples. The CDR3 runs from the conserved cysteine through the conserved F or W. Fields, in order: clone size, J gene, D gene, V gene, CDR3 DNA, CDR3 protein. The D gene is left open where the match is weak. Expanded clones get a size class; other rows say once, few or many, or leave the size out.

. TRBJ2-7 TRBD1 TRBV6-6 TGTGCCAGCAGCCCTGACAGGGGGGGATCCTACGAGCAGTACTTC CASSPDRGGSYEQYF
many TRBJ2-6 TRBD2 TRBV7-3 TGTGCCAGCGAAGCGGGAGGATCCTCTGGGGCCAACGTCCTGACTTTC CASEAGGSSGANVLTF
few TRBJ2-7 . TRBV28 TGTGCCAGCAGTTTGGGAGAGCAGTACTTC CASSLGEQYF
. TRBJ1-6 . TRBV5-1 TGCGCCAGCAGCTTGGCGGGACGGGGTTCACCCCTCCACTTT CASSLAGRGSPLHF
many TRBJ1-2 . TRBV28 TGTGCCAGCAGTTCCGGGGTCGGCTACACCTTC CASSSGVGYTF
. TRBJ2-1 TRBD1 TRBV29-1 TGCAGCGTTGAACCCCCGGACAGGGGCTCCTACAATGAGCAGTTCTTC CSVEPPDRGSYNEQFF
many TRBJ2-7 . TRBV27 TGTGCCAGCGGGCTAGCGCCTTACTACGAGCAGTACTTC CASGLAPYYEQYF
. TRBJ2-7 TRBD1 TRBV3-1 TGTGCCAGCAGCCAACAGACAGGGGTCTACGAGCAGTACTTC CASSQQTGVYEQYF
few TRBJ1-2 . TRBV24-1 TGTGCCACCAGTGAACCGGGACGGGGCGAACTCTACACCTTC CATSEPGRGELYTF
. TRBJ2-7 TRBD2 TRBV7-2 TGTGCCAGCAGCTTAGCCCCCCTGGAAGCGGGAAGCTTC CASSLAPLEAGSF
. TRBJ2-2 . TRBV9 TGTGCCAGCAGCGTAGTTAGCGGGGAGCTGTTTTTT CASSVVSGELFF
. TRBJ2-3 . TRBV11-2 TGTGCCAGCTATAGACTAGACAACAGAGATACGCAGTATTTT CASYRLDNRDTQYF
. TRBJ1-2 . TRBV28 TGTGCCAGCAGTTTAAAGACAGATTATGGCTACACCTTC CASSLKTDYGYTF
many TRBJ2-3 TRBD1 TRBV9 TGTGCCAGCAGCGTAGGACAGGGGCGACTCACAGATACGCAGTATTTT CASSVGQGRLTDTQYF
. TRBJ1-2 TRBD1 TRBV10-3 TGTGCCATCAGCGGGGACAGCTATGGCTACACCTTC CAISGDSYGYTF
. TRBJ2-2 . TRBV29-1 TGCAGCGTTTGGCGGGGAACCGGGGAGCTGTTTTTT CSVWRGTGELFF
. TRBJ2-7 TRBD2 TRBV2 TGTGCCAGCAGTATCCTGGGCGGGAGTTGGTACGAGCAGTACTTC CASSILGGSWYEQYF
many TRBJ2-7 TRBD2 TRBV20-1 TGCAGTGCTAGAACCTCCGGGACTAGCGGGAGGAGGAGGAACGAGCAGTACTTC CSARTSGTSGRRRNEQYF
. TRBJ2-7 . TRBV7-9 TGTGCCAGCAGCTTGGACGCTTCCTACGAGCAGTACTTC CASSLDASYEQYF
many TRBJ2-6 . TRBV28 TGTGCCAGCAGGATCCGACTAACTCTACCTTCTGGGGCCAACGTCCTGACTTTC CASRIRLTLPSGANVLTF
. TRBJ1-4 TRBD1 TRBV28 TGTGCCAGCAGTCGGGACAGAGGAAACAAACTGTTTTTT CASSRDRGNKLFF
. TRBJ2-7 . TRBV19 TGTGCCAGTAGTCCCTTCGCAGGAGCCTCCTACGAGCAGTACTTC CASSPFAGASYEQYF
few TRBJ2-6 TRBD1 TRBV3-1 TGTGCCAGCAGCCTTACCGGGACAGGATCGTCTGGGGCCAACGTCCTGACTTTC CASSLTGTGSSGANVLTF
. TRBJ2-5 TRBD1 TRBV20-1 TGCAGTGCCCTACAGGGGCTGTACCAAGAGACCCAGTACTTC CSALQGLYQETQYF
many TRBJ2-7 . TRBV20-1 TGCAGTGCTCCTGATTCCTACGAGCAGTACTTC CSAPDSYEQYF
. TRBJ2-5 . TRBV7-2 TGTGCCAGCAGCTCCGGGCCGAATGCTCCAGAGACCCAGTACTTC CASSSGPNAPETQYF
few TRBJ1-6 . TRBV6-5 TGTGCCAGCAGTTACTCGAATCAGGGCCGTTCACCCCTCCACTTT CASSYSNQGRSPLHF
many TRBJ2-2 . TRBV14 TGTGCCAGCAGCCAAGTATTCCAGGTGACCGGGGAGCTGTTTTTT CASSQVFQVTGELFF
. TRBJ2-1 . TRBV29-1 TGCAGCGTTGAGCGGGCCGAGTTCTTC CSVERAEFF
few TRBJ1-1 TRBD1 TRBV4-1 TGCGCCAGCAGTCGGGACAGTACGAACACTGAAGCTTTCTTT CASSRDSTNTEAFF
many TRBJ1-2 . TRBV6-5 TGTGCCAGCAGTTACGGACCGAACTATGGCTACACCTTC CASSYGPNYGYTF
many TRBJ1-5 . TRBV6-2/TRBV6-3 TGTGCCAGCAGAAAGGGAGGTCAGCCCCAGCATTTT CASRKGGQPQHF
. TRBJ2-1 . TRBV5-4 TGTGCCAGCAGGTCCAATGAGGGAGTACGGCATGAGCAGTTCTTC CASRSNEGVRHEQFF
many TRBJ2-2 . TRBV28 TGTGCCAGCAGTTTGGTGGGCACCGGGGAGCTGTTTTTT CASSLVGTGELFF
many TRBJ1-5 TRBD1 TRBV12-3/TRBV12-4 TGTGCCAGCAGTTTTACAGGGGGCGGTCAGCCCCAGCATTTT CASSFTGGGQPQHF